This TCR beta chain was captured in a study of control samples from healthy donors and cancer patients (dated by TCRdb to 2018 to 2020). The CDR3 holds 16 amino acids from the cysteine to the phenylalanine. The read is trimmed to its CDR3 DNA, 48 bases read in frame from base 1. Here V drops 5 bases and J drops 2 bases, and the junction holds 10 bases not matched to any gene. Based on the germline V gene, the CDR1 and CDR2 sequences are SGHRS and YFSETQ. As regards this clone: Its recognized antigen is unknown. Base quality data are lacking; no much larger clone is found one base away.

Library preparation was by the immunoSEQ multiplex PCR assay. Held by TCRdb, this immuneACCESS table contains in-frame sequences only and omits some clones. Under half of the omission traces to an unresolved V gene where checked; the cause of the rest is unknown. The sample table lists about 150,000 clones, around 88% of them with a count of one. Jointly, the top ten make up roughly 1.7% of the sample. Specimen: blood. Here the chain combines TRBV5-1 and TRBJ2-5; the central 9 bases match TRBD2. The receptor comes from a man between 18 and 29 years old in good health. CDR3 protein: CASRSMRSGGQETQYF. The nucleotides read TGCGCCAGCAGGAGTATGCGTAGCGGGGGACAAGAGACCCAGTACTTC.